Listed below are T cell receptor beta chains from one sample, sequenced in a study of cytomegalovirus exposure and HLA in healthy donors. Only in-frame clones appear in the TCRdb table, and some are missing; sequencing was by immunoSEQ multiplex PCR. The table has some 120,000 clones, about 79% seen once. The sample was PBMCs. The receptors here all came from a man between 18 and 35 years old in good health and CMV-seronegative. Both conserved end residues are part of each CDR3. A D gene is named only where the DNA matches it firmly. Size tells how often a clone was seen (once, few, many) or the class of an expanded clone, and some rows leave it out.

TRBV7-9,13,-,TRBD2,TRBJ2-7,CASSKAGDYEQYF,TGTGCCAGCAGCAAAGCGGGGGACTACGAGCAGTACTTC
TRBV7-8,15,-,-,TRBJ2-2,CASSRTMQGSGELFF,TGTGCCAGCAGCCGTACCATGCAGGGGTCCGGGGAGCTGTTTTTT
TRBV11-2,15,-,-,TRBJ2-1,CASSRGFGGYNEQFF,TGTGCCAGCAGCCGCGGTTTTGGCGGTTACAATGAGCAGTTCTTC
TRBV6-6,14,-,TRBD1,TRBJ1-5,CASSRGTGEQPQHF,TGTGCCAGCAGTAGAGGGACAGGGGAACAGCCCCAGCATTTT
TRBV9,14,-,-,TRBJ1-1,CASSGQVMNTEAFF,TGTGCCAGCAGCGGACAGGTTATGAACACTGAAGCTTTCTTT
TRBV10-2,16,once,TRBD2,TRBJ2-2,CASSERLAGLTGELFF,TGCGCCAGCAGTGAACGGCTAGCGGGACTCACCGGGGAGCTGTTTTTT
TRBV9,17,-,TRBD2,TRBJ2-1,CASTIVRGGIPYNEQFF,TGTGCCAGCACTATAGTCCGGGGAGGGATCCCCTACAATGAGCAGTTCTTC
TRBV19,13,-,-,TRBJ1-5,CASSDRINQPQHF,TGTGCCAGCAGTGACAGGATCAATCAGCCCCAGCATTTT
TRBV7-3,15,-,TRBD1,TRBJ2-2,CATRSTGALTGELFF,TGTGCCACCCGGTCGACAGGGGCTCTGACCGGGGAGCTGTTTTTT
TRBV7-3,13,-,-,TRBJ2-3,CASSISRTDTQYF,TGTGCCAGCAGCATCTCTCGCACAGATACGCAGTATTTT
TRBV6-6,11,-,-,TRBJ2-5,CASGRKETQYF,TGTGCCAGCGGGAGAAAAGAGACCCAGTACTTC
TRBV7-8,16,-,-,TRBJ1-2,CASSLVSSGGDYGYTF,TGTGCCAGCAGCTTAGTTTCCTCAGGAGGGGACTATGGCTACACCTTC
TRBV28,16,-,TRBD1,TRBJ2-5,CASSFQGTGLQETQYF,TGTGCCAGCAGTTTCCAAGGGACAGGGCTCCAAGAGACCCAGTACTTC
TRBV11-2,15,-,TRBD2,TRBJ2-3,CASSADGLAGVTQYF,TGTGCCAGCAGCGCCGACGGACTAGCGGGAGTCACGCAGTATTTT
TRBV2,14,-,-,TRBJ1-2,CASSESRDIGRYTF,TGTGCCAGCAGTGAATCCCGGGACATAGGACGCTACACCTTC
TRBV5-1,12,-,-,TRBJ2-3,CASKSGTDTQYF,TGCGCCAGCAAGTCGGGAACAGATACGCAGTATTTT
TRBV4-3,14,-,TRBD2,TRBJ2-7,CASSPGTNSYEQYF,TGCGCCAGCAGCCCCGGGACTAACTCTTACGAGCAGTACTTC
TRBV6-5,15,once,TRBD1,TRBJ1-5,CASSLTGGTGQPQHF,TGTGCCAGCAGTTTGACAGGGGGAACTGGACAGCCCCAGCATTTT
TRBV5-1,14,-,-,TRBJ1-2,CASSLTASNYGYTF,TGTGCCAGCAGCCTAACAGCCTCTAACTATGGCTACACCTTC
TRBV4-1,15,-,-,TRBJ1-6,CASSQPGRENSPLHF,TGCGCCAGCAGCCAACCGGGACGGGAGAATTCACCCCTCCACTTT
TRBV30,15,once,-,TRBJ2-2,CAWSVPGERPGELFF,TGTGCCTGGAGTGTACCGGGGGAGCGACCCGGGGAGCTGTTTTTT
TRBV9,17,-,TRBD2,TRBJ2-7,CASSVGTSGRGTYEQYF,TGTGCCAGCAGCGTAGGGACTAGCGGGAGGGGGACCTACGAGCAGTACTTC
TRBV6-5,12,-,-,TRBJ1-2,CASSLVGAGYTF,TGTGCCAGCAGTTTAGTGGGGGCGGGCTACACCTTC
TRBV27,14,-,-,TRBJ2-1,CASSLSAVHNEQFF,TGTGCCAGCAGTTTATCTGCGGTTCACAATGAGCAGTTCTTC
TRBV19,20,-,-,TRBJ1-5,CASGQAPGLRGFYSNQPQHF,TGTGCCAGCGGGCAAGCTCCCGGCCTTAGAGGGTTTTATAGCAATCAGCCCCAGCATTTT
TRBV7-9,14,few,-,TRBJ1-4,CASSLGTANEKLFF,TGTGCCAGCAGCTTGGGCACGGCTAATGAAAAACTGTTTTTT
TRBV28,15,-,TRBD1,TRBJ2-7,CASSFRGPSSYEQYF,TGTGCCAGCTCCTTCAGGGGGCCGAGCTCCTACGAGCAGTACTTC
TRBV11-3,14,-,-,TRBJ2-7,CASSDGRVSYEQYF,TGTGCCAGCAGCGACGGCAGGGTCTCCTACGAGCAGTACTTC
TRBV19,17,-,TRBD2,TRBJ2-1,CASSTGGLAGGDNEQFF,TGTGCCAGTAGCACCGGTGGACTAGCGGGAGGGGACAATGAGCAGTTCTTC
TRBV2,15,once,-,TRBJ2-3,CASSGQGLYTDTQYF,TGTGCCAGCAGTGGACAGGGACTCTACACAGATACGCAGTATTTT
TRBV30,13,-,TRBD1,TRBJ1-1,CAWREQGDTEAFF,TGTGCCTGGAGGGAACAGGGGGACACTGAAGCTTTCTTT
TRBV19,19,-,-,TRBJ1-6,CASSPRREGLSSYNSPLHF,TGTGCCAGTAGTCCTCGCAGGGAGGGGTTGAGCTCCTATAATTCACCCCTCCACTTT
TRBV30,15,-,TRBD2,TRBJ2-7,CAWSFGTSGPYEQYF,TGTGCCTGGAGTTTCGGGACTAGCGGCCCCTACGAGCAGTACTTC
TRBV30,12,-,-,TRBJ2-7,CAWSAHLFEQYF,TGTGCCTGGAGTGCCCACCTATTCGAGCAGTACTTC
TRBV7-9,17,-,TRBD2,TRBJ2-3,CASSLRLLREAADTQYF,TGTGCCAGCAGCTTAAGACTACTGCGGGAGGCCGCAGATACGCAGTATTTT
TRBV7-6,13,-,-,TRBJ2-1,CASSLMTSNEQFF,TGTGCCAGCAGCTTAATGACTAGCAATGAGCAGTTCTTC
TRBV18,17,-,TRBD1,TRBJ2-5,CASSPLGTGGTQETQYF,TGTGCCAGCTCACCTCTGGGGACAGGGGGCACCCAAGAGACCCAGTACTTC
TRBV28,17,-,TRBD2,TRBJ2-5,CASSLNRRLADQETQYF,TGTGCCAGCAGTTTAAATAGGAGACTAGCGGACCAAGAGACCCAGTACTTC
TRBV30,13,-,-,TRBJ2-5,CAWGGGGGETQYF,TGTGCCTGGGGGGGAGGGGGTGGGGAGACCCAGTACTTC
TRBV29-1,19,-,TRBD1,TRBJ1-1,CSVEYRKGGQELTDTEAFF,TGCAGCGTTGAATACCGAAAGGGCGGACAGGAGCTAACCGATACTGAAGCTTTCTTT
TRBV7-3,13,-,-,TRBJ2-5,CASGFGQQETQYF,TGTGCCAGCGGGTTCGGACAGCAAGAGACCCAGTACTTC
TRBV28,14,once,TRBD1,TRBJ2-1,CASSSPQGAGEQFF,TGTGCCAGCAGTTCGCCACAGGGGGCTGGTGAGCAGTTCTTC
TRBV27,17,few,-,TRBJ2-5,CASSATYPGNHQETQYF,TGTGCCAGCAGTGCGACGTATCCGGGGAACCACCAAGAGACCCAGTACTTC
TRBV7-9,14,-,-,TRBJ2-1,CASSLTQGGDEQFF,TGTGCCAGCAGCTTAACCCAGGGTGGGGATGAGCAGTTCTTC
TRBV9,15,-,-,TRBJ1-2,CASSEPVRGAGGYTF,TGTGCCAGCAGCGAGCCGGTTCGGGGGGCTGGTGGCTACACCTTC